A single sample is the source of the 26 T cell receptor beta chains below, sequenced in a study of blood T cell repertoires in COVID-19. The assay was immunoSEQ multiplex PCR, and TCRdb's table has in-frame clones only and misses some. The sample has about 190,000 clones; around nine tenths are singletons. Sequencing was carried out using peripheral blood. The source is a man aged 40-55 years with active or convalescent COVID-19.

The chain uses TRBV28 and TRBJ2-3, with TRBD2 identical over 8 bases. This CDR3 is 15 amino acids long. V lost 6 bases, J lost 3 bases, and 8 bases stayed unmatched. Germline lookup yields CDR1 MDHEN and CDR2 SYDVKM. CDR3 region: CASSFLGGGTDTQYF. CDR3 DNA: TGTGCCAGCAGCTTCCTCGGGGGGGGGACAGATACGCAGTATTTT.

The J gene is TRBJ1-4, the V gene TRBV6-1; 11 positions match TRBD1. With V trimmed by 2 bases and J by 7 bases, 6 bases remained unmatched. The CDR3 spans 16 residues. CDR1 and CDR2 from the germline V gene are MNHNS and SASEGT. This CDR3 reads CASSEWGQGEGEKLFF. The CDR3 nucleotides read TGTGCCAGCAGTGAATGGGGACAGGGGGAAGGTGAAAAACTGTTTTTT.

The chain uses TRBV3-1 (or the pseudogene TRBV3-2) and TRBJ1-1; unclear D gene. The V end was cut by 3 bases, the J end by 8 bases, with 7 bases between. The CDR3 covers 11 residues. The germline V gene has CDR1 LGHDT and CDR2 YNNKEL (reference sequence). The CDR3 sequence is CASSQRREAFF. The CDR3 nucleotides read TGTGCCAGCAGCCAGCGGAGAGAAGCTTTCTTT.

The chain couples TRBV18 to TRBJ1-1; D possibly corresponds to TRBD1 (5 bases). The CDR3 extends over 15 amino acids. V lost 3 bases and J 1 base, leaving 12 bases between the germline ends. CDR1 is KGHSH and CDR2 is LQKENI in the germline V gene. The CDR3 sequence is CASSPPRTKNTEAFF. The DNA of the CDR3 is TGTGCCAGCTCACCCCCCCGGACAAAGAACACTGAAGCTTTCTTT.

The chain links TRBV10-2 to TRBJ1-3; no clear D. CDR1 and CDR2 from the germline V gene are WSHSY and SAAADI. The V gene lost 7 bases and the J gene lost 0 bases, with 7 bases spanning the gap. The CDR3 runs to 13 residues. This CDR3 reads CASNRNSGNTIYF. CDR3 DNA sequence: TGCGCCAGCAACAGAAACTCTGGAAACACCATATATTTT.

V and J are TRBV7-3 and TRBJ2-3; possible D gene TRBD1, 6 bases. Germline V gene data show CDR1 as SGHTA and CDR2 as FQGTGA. The V and J ends lost 4 bases and 4 bases respectively, with 12 bases between them. This CDR3 has 14 amino acids. The CDR3 coding sequence is TGTGCCAGCAGCTCACAACAGGGATCAGATACGCAGTATTTT. Residues: CASSSQQGSDTQYF. Drawing the rest from reference TRBV7-3 and TRBJ2-3, the complete variable domain is GAGVSQTPSNKVTEKGKYVELRCDPISGHTALYWYRQSLGQGPEFLIYFQGTGAADDSGLPNDRFFAVRPEGSVSTLKIQRTERGDSAVYLCASSSQQGSDTQYFGPGTRLTVL.

This chain links TRBV6-5 with TRBJ2-7; the match to TRBD1 covers 8 bases. The CDR3 is made up of 14 amino acids. Germline CDR1 reads MNHEY; CDR2 reads SVGAGI. The V and J ends lost 6 bases and 7 bases, in that order; junction bases with no gene match: 11. CDR3 residues: CASSHYQGAPEQYF. CDR3 nucleotides: TGTGCCAGCAGCCATTACCAGGGGGCGCCGGAGCAGTACTTC.

The gene calls are TRBV29-1 and TRBJ2-1; D is unresolved. Trimming removed 5 bases from V and 8 bases from J, with 10 bases in between. This CDR3 contains 11 residues. Germline V gives CDR1 SQVTM, CDR2 ANQGSEA. The CDR3 DNA is TGCAGCGTTCTGGTTCGAGATGAGCAGTTCTTC. Translation gives CSVLVRDEQFF.

The J gene is TRBJ2-5, the V gene TRBV30; 12 nucleotides line up with TRBD2. V lost 8 bases and J lost 3; bases outside the gene matches: 10. Germline values: CDR1 GTSNPN, CDR2 SVGIG (reference sequence). This CDR3 region has 15 residues. As DNA, the CDR3 is TGTGCCGCCTCACTAGCGGGGGGCCGAAAAGAGACCCAGTACTTC. Translated, it gives CAASLAGGRKETQYF.

This rearrangement joins TRBV3-1 (or the pseudogene TRBV3-2) to TRBJ1-2; the D gene is possibly TRBD1 (5 bases). The germline V gene has CDR1 LGHDT and CDR2 YNNKEL (reference sequence). V was clipped by 1 base and J by 4 bases, with 10 bases between them. This CDR3 region has 14 residues. Written as DNA, the CDR3 is TGTGCCAGCAGCCAAGGGGGGGAAAGCTATGGCTACACCTTC. Translated: CASSQGGESYGYTF.

This rearrangement joins TRBV11-2 to TRBJ2-3; D ambiguous. CDR3 length: 14 amino acids. CDR1 is SGHAT, CDR2 FQNNGV, per germline. Between the trimmed V and J ends, which lost 3 bases and 2 bases, there was a span of 9 bases. CDR3 nucleotide sequence: TGTGCCAGCAGCTTCGTCAGTAACACAGATACGCAGTATTTT. This sequence encodes CASSFVSNTDTQYF.

This chain uses TRBV5-1 with TRBJ1-1; the D is unclear. Germline-derived CDR1 and CDR2 are SGHRS and YFSETQ. The CDR3 loop spans 15 amino acids. Trimming shortened V by 0 bases and J by 3 bases, and 12 bases separated the two germline ends. The CDR3 DNA reads TGCGCCAGCAGCTTGGAGGCAGCGCCGGACACTGAAGCTTTCTTT. This translates into CASSLEAAPDTEAFF.

The chain joins TRBV12-5 to TRBJ1-1; unclear D gene. CDR1 LGHNT and CDR2 FRNRAP come from the germline V gene. The V gene lost 2 bases and the J gene lost 6 bases, with 10 bases spanning the gap. This CDR3 region has 13 residues. The CDR3 here is CASGLSSSSEAFF. In DNA form, the CDR3 reads TGTGCTAGTGGTTTGTCTAGTTCGTCTGAAGCTTTCTTT.

This clone was seen a single time. The chain joins TRBV5-1 to TRBJ2-7; TRBD2 aligns across 8 bases. The junction had 10 bases not matched to a gene; V was cut back by 3 bases and J by 5 bases. This CDR3 is built from 15 residues. From germline, CDR1 is SGHRS and CDR2 YFSETQ. CDR3 DNA sequence: TGCGCCAGCAGCTGGGGGCCGGGAGGGGTCAACGAGCAGTACTTC. Translated, it gives CASSWGPGGVNEQYF.

This chain uses TRBV5-1 with TRBJ2-7; maybe TRBD2 (6 bases). Germline-derived CDR1 and CDR2 are SGHRS and YFSETQ. This CDR3 has 15 amino acids. With 5 bases removed from V and 3 bases from J, the gap between germline ends came to 18 bases. The CDR3 spells CASRAGHGGIYEQYF. DNA of the CDR3: TGCGCCAGCAGAGCTGGACATGGAGGGATCTACGAGCAGTACTTC.

This clone appeared once. The CDR3 DNA is TGTGCCAGCAGCGTAAGTGGCAGGGGGCAAGAGACCCAGTACTTC. Its protein is CASSVSGRGQETQYF. The V gene is TRBV9, the J gene TRBJ2-5; 7 bases are shared with TRBD1. The CDR3 runs to 15 residues. From germline, CDR1 is SGDLS and CDR2 YYNGEE. The J segment lost 2 bases and the V segment lost 1 base, leaving 5 bases of the junction unmatched.

This clone was recorded once. The chain is built from TRBV28 and TRBJ2-3, with D possibly being TRBD2 (7 bases). The CDR3 runs 14 residues. V lost 6 bases, J lost 6 bases, and 16 bases lay in between. Germline values: CDR1 MDHEN, CDR2 SYDVKM. CDR3 nucleotide sequence: TGTGCCAGCAGCCTGGGGGGGGCGGGGGATACGCAGTATTTT. Encoded protein: CASSLGGAGDTQYF.

The chain recombines TRBV18 with TRBJ1-2; D is unclear. The CDR3 length is 15 residues. Trimming stripped 2 bases from V and 3 bases from J, with 13 bases between. The germline gives CDR1 KGHSH, CDR2 LQKENI. The CDR3 coding sequence is TGTGCCAGCTCACCAGCCCCGGGGAGTGACTATGGCTACACCTTC. Residues: CASSPAPGSDYGYTF.

This clone turned up a few times. This chain connects TRBV6-1 to TRBJ2-7; 9 bases are shared with TRBD1. Germline values: CDR1 MNHNS, CDR2 SASEGT. V trimming: 2 bases; J trimming: 4 bases; junction bases outside the gene matches: 9. CDR3 length: 16 amino acids. In nucleotides, the CDR3 is TGTGCCAGCAGTGAAACCATGGGACAGGGAAAATACGAGCAGTACTTC. Translation: CASSETMGQGKYEQYF.

The sample holds one count of this clone. This rearrangement joins TRBV2 to TRBJ1-5; D ambiguous. CDR1 is SNHLY and CDR2 is FYNNEI in the germline V gene. The V end was cut by 5 bases, the J end by 5 bases, with 10 bases between. This CDR3 contains 13 residues. As DNA, the CDR3 is TGTGCCAGCAGTATGGAGGGCTATCAGCCCCAGCATTTT. Residues: CASSMEGYQPQHF.

The rearrangement joins TRBV6-5 to TRBJ1-4, with TRBD1 matching over 7 bases. The germline V gene has CDR1 MNHEY and CDR2 SVGAGI. The CDR3 is 14 amino acids. The trim removed 6 bases at V and 1 base at J, leaving 2 bases unmatched. In DNA, the CDR3 is TGTGCCAGCAGGGGACAGCTAACTAATGAAAAACTGTTTTTT. This sequence encodes CASRGQLTNEKLFF.

The gene calls are TRBV9 and TRBJ2-3, with 8 bases aligning to TRBD1. V was pared by 0 bases and J by 5 bases, with 14 bases of the junction left unmatched. CDR1 is SGDLS and CDR2 is YYNGEE in the germline V gene. CDR3 length: 18 residues. CDR3 in amino acids: CASSVEEAWTGRGDTQYF. CDR3 nucleotides: TGTGCCAGCAGCGTAGAGGAGGCTTGGACAGGGCGAGGAGATACGCAGTATTTT.

CDR3: CASELGGTGELFF. The CDR3 nucleotides are TGTGCCAGCGAGCTGGGGGGGACCGGGGAGCTGTTTTTT. V usage is TRBV9 and J usage is TRBJ2-2; 7 bases are shared with TRBD2. V shed 7 bases, J shed 5 bases, and the junction held 5 bases outside the gene matches. CDR3 length equals 13 residues. Germline assignment: CDR1 SGDLS and CDR2 YYNGEE.

The chain combines TRBV28 with TRBJ2-5, with a weak D call TRBD2 (6 bases). CDR1 MDHEN and CDR2 SYDVKM come from the germline V gene. V dropped 8 bases and J dropped 1 base, with 17 bases sitting between them. The CDR3 length is 15 residues. This CDR3 is CASSTWGGTQETQYF. The CDR3 bases are TGTGCCAGCTCCACCTGGGGAGGAACCCAAGAGACCCAGTACTTC.

The CDR3 DNA follows: TGTGCCAGCAGCGTAACAGGGCCGAACACTGAAGCTTTCTTT. Protein product: CASSVTGPNTEAFF. The rearrangement uses TRBV7-9 and TRBJ1-1; D possibly corresponds to TRBD1 (6 bases). The V and J ends lost 5 bases and 1 base respectively, with 11 bases between them. This CDR3 region has 14 residues. The germline gives CDR1 SEHNR, CDR2 FQNEAQ (reference sequence).

This CDR3 reads CASSPQSTGELFF. CDR3 in DNA: TGTGCCAGCTCACCGCAGTCAACCGGGGAGCTGTTTTTT. The V and J genes are TRBV18 and TRBJ2-2; D is uncertain. Germline assignment: CDR1 KGHSH and CDR2 LQKENI. V shed 3 bases and J shed 5 bases, with 7 bases lying between them. The CDR3 spans 13 residues.